What follows are 16 T cell receptor beta chains derived from one specimen sequenced in a study of cytomegalovirus exposure and HLA in healthy donors (dated by TCRdb to about 2017). The library was generated by the immunoSEQ multiplex PCR assay. TCRdb's version of the immuneACCESS table is confined to in-frame rearrangements and falls short of the full clone set. An unresolved V gene accounts for under half of the shortfall where checked; the remainder is of unknown origin. The table for this sample lists around 300,000 clones; over 75% of them were counted only once. The top ten clonotypes cover around 0.9% of the sample. The sequenced material came from PBMCs. These receptor sequences come from a woman between 18 and 29 years old in good health and CMV-seronegative.

The rearrangement joins TRBV15 to TRBJ2-7; possibly TRBD2 for D (6 bases). CDR1 LNHNV and CDR2 YYDKDF come from the germline V gene (reference sequence). The CDR3 sequence is 15 residues long. The V and J ends lost 3 bases and 5 bases respectively, with 17 bases between them. As DNA, the CDR3 is TGTGCCACCAGCAGGGGAGCTAGCGAATCAGACGAGCAGTACTTC. This codes for CATSRGASESDEQYF.

The V gene is TRBV2, the J gene TRBJ2-7, with a weak D call TRBD1 (5 bases). The V end lost 3 bases, the J end lost 0 bases, and 12 bases lay between the germline ends. CDR1 and CDR2 from the germline V gene are SNHLY and FYNNEI. The length of the CDR3 is 15 residues. The CDR3 DNA reads TGTGCCAGCAGTGAGTCCAGGGTTAACTCCTACGAGCAGTACTTC. Translated: CASSESRVNSYEQYF.

This sequence joins TRBV10-2 and TRBJ2-3, with TRBD1 matching 9 bases. CDR3 length: 17 amino acids. The V segment lost 4 bases and the J segment 2 bases; nucleotides outside the gene matches: 10. The germline V gene has CDR1 WSHSY and CDR2 SAAADI. The CDR3 reads CASSAFPGQGNTDTQYF. CDR3 coding DNA: TGCGCCAGCAGTGCCTTCCCGGGACAGGGAAACACAGATACGCAGTATTTT.

This clone was seen a few times. The chain recombines TRBV27 with TRBJ1-5, with D unclear. Between the trimmed V and J ends, which lost 7 bases and 4 bases, there was a span of 17 bases. CDR3 length: 15 residues. In germline, CDR1 is MNHEY, CDR2 SMNVEV (reference sequence). The CDR3 sequence: CASTRRDRKNQPQHF. The CDR3, as DNA: TGTGCCAGCACAAGACGGGATCGGAAAAATCAGCCCCAGCATTTT.

The chain carries TRBV9 and TRBJ1-5; 8 bases line up with TRBD1. Trimming took 2 bases from V and 6 from J; bases not matched to a gene: 4. This CDR3 is 14 amino acids long. Per the germline V gene, CDR1 is SGDLS and CDR2 is YYNGEE. For the CDR3, the DNA is TGTGCCAGCAGCGTCGGACAGGGAGCTCAGCCCCAGCATTTT. Its protein is CASSVGQGAQPQHF.

The rearrangement uses TRBV28 and TRBJ2-7, with 8 bases that match TRBD1. The germline V gene has CDR1 MDHEN and CDR2 SYDVKM. V lost 6 bases and J lost 5; bases outside the gene matches: 9. The CDR3 totals 14 residues. The CDR3 protein is CASRPGQGAHEQYF. The CDR3 coding sequence is TGTGCCAGCAGGCCCGGACAGGGCGCACACGAGCAGTACTTC.

This clone was counted between two and nine times. The chain uses TRBV27 and TRBJ2-7, with TRBD2 matching over 14 bases. This CDR3 is built from 15 residues. The germline gives CDR1 MNHEY, CDR2 SMNVEV (reference sequence). The V gene end was trimmed by 3 bases and the J gene end by 4 bases; junction bases not matched to a gene: 2. In DNA form, the CDR3 reads TGTGCCAGCAGTTTGGGACTAGCGGGAGTTTACGAGCAGTACTTC. Translating gives CASSLGLAGVYEQYF.

The rearrangement uses TRBV4-1 and TRBJ2-3; D is ambiguous. Germline V gene lookup returns CDR1 MGHRA and CDR2 YSYEKL. The CDR3 is 15 residues long. Trimming took off 4 bases at V and 2 bases at J, with 13 bases between the two ends. The CDR3 DNA follows: TGCGCCAGCAGCCGAGATCCCGGGTCCACAGATACGCAGTATTTT. Translated: CASSRDPGSTDTQYF.

The J gene is TRBJ2-7, the V gene TRBV9; possible D gene TRBD1, 6 bases. This CDR3 is 15 amino acids long. Trimming took 0 bases from V and 7 from J, leaving 17 bases between them. Germline CDR1 is SGDLS and CDR2 is YYNGEE. CDR3 protein: CASSVAAGASGEQYF. DNA of the CDR3: TGTGCCAGCAGCGTAGCGGCAGGGGCGTCGGGGGAGCAGTACTTC.

This chain uses TRBV19 with TRBJ1-2, with TRBD1 matching over 7 bases. J was trimmed by 2 bases and V by 7 bases; bases with no gene match: 13. Per germline, CDR1 LNHDA and CDR2 SQIVND (reference sequence). This CDR3 contains 16 residues. CDR3 amino acids: CASMESGRGLNYGYTF. As DNA, the CDR3 is TGTGCCAGTATGGAGTCTGGCAGGGGGTTAAACTATGGCTACACCTTC.

In this sample, this clone turned up a few times. This chain links TRBV25-1 with TRBJ2-7, with unresolved D. Germline V gene sequence: CDR1 MGHDK, CDR2 SYGVNS. This CDR3 region has 13 residues. With 8 bases removed from V and 3 bases from J, the gap between germline ends came to 14 bases. The CDR3 region is CASSIGTFYEQYF. The CDR3 DNA reads TGTGCCAGCTCCATTGGTACATTCTACGAGCAGTACTTC.

The rearrangement joins TRBV5-1 to TRBJ2-7; 10 positions agree with TRBD2. CDR1 is SGHRS, CDR2 YFSETQ, per germline. This CDR3 region has 16 residues. Trimming at V came to 3 bases and at J to 5 bases, leaving 11 bases not matched to a gene. The CDR3 is CASSWGELAGAHEQYF. DNA of the CDR3: TGCGCCAGCAGCTGGGGGGAGCTAGCGGGAGCCCACGAGCAGTACTTC.

The chain employs TRBV28 and TRBJ1-5; TRBD1 agrees at 7 bases. This CDR3 spans 14 amino acids. CDR1 is MDHEN, CDR2 SYDVKM, per germline. The trim removed 6 bases at V and 5 bases at J, leaving 7 bases unmatched. CDR3 region: CASSPTGVDQPQHF. The CDR3, as DNA: TGTGCCAGCAGCCCAACAGGGGTGGATCAGCCCCAGCATTTT.

There are a few counts of this clone. The chain uses TRBV9 and TRBJ2-7; the D gene is possibly TRBD2 (6 bases). Between the trimmed V and J ends, which lost 1 base and 9 bases, there was a span of 17 bases. This CDR3 comprises 14 residues. Germline V gene data show CDR1 as SGDLS and CDR2 as YYNGEE. Written as DNA, the CDR3 is TGTGCCAGCAGCGTATCTGGAGGGGAGTGGACGCAGTACTTC. Translating gives CASSVSGGEWTQYF.

J is TRBJ2-1 and V is TRBV6-1; TRBD2 is a possible D gene (6 bases). Trimming left V 6 bases short and J 4 bases short, with 16 bases between. Per the germline V gene, CDR1 is MNHNS and CDR2 is SASEGT. The CDR3 totals 15 residues. The CDR3 DNA sequence: TGTGCCAGCAGCGGGACTCCCAGTGCATACAATGAGCAGTTCTTC. This gives the protein CASSGTPSAYNEQFF.

This clone was picked up a small number of times. The J gene is TRBJ2-7, the V gene TRBV4-2; 10 positions match TRBD2. V lost 4 bases, J lost 5 bases, and 8 bases stayed unmatched. Per germline, CDR1 LGHNA and CDR2 YNFKEQ. This CDR3 has 15 residues. The CDR3 bases are TGTGCCAGCAGCCCCCAGCGGGAGGGACCGAACGAGCAGTACTTC. Encoded protein: CASSPQREGPNEQYF.